This TCR beta chain came from a study of regulatory T cells in long-lasting Graves disease. The J segment lost 2 bases and the V segment lost 5 bases, leaving 16 bases of the junction unmatched. Germline V gives CDR1 DFQATT, CDR2 SNEGSKA (reference sequence). The CDR3 is 17 amino acids. CDR3 regions were amplified by Arm-PCR using iRepertoire HTBI primers to build TCR beta libraries. From the multiplex PCR reads, TCRdb called clonotypes with MiXCR, one entry per CDR3 protein. Of 400,000 to 550,000 distinct CDR3 sequences in the sample, 15% were seen once. This clonotype has ten or more counts. Time point: newly diagnosed GD, antithyroid drugs for less than 3 months. RNA isolated from PBMCs was used to make the TCR library. This sample also appeared in a second study, on T cells in Graves' hyperthyroidism and ophthalmopathy.

Sample: peripheral blood mononuclear cells (PBMCs), taken at new diagnosis, from a patient treated with antithyroid drugs. This receptor was identified in a woman aged 30 to 39 with Graves disease. This chain joins TRBV20-1 and TRBJ2-7, with TRBD1 identical over 9 bases. This CDR3 is CSAPPSRRDRVPYEQYF. The DNA of the CDR3 is TGCAGTGCTCCCCCCTCGCGCCGGGACAGGGTACCCTACGAGCAGTACTTC.